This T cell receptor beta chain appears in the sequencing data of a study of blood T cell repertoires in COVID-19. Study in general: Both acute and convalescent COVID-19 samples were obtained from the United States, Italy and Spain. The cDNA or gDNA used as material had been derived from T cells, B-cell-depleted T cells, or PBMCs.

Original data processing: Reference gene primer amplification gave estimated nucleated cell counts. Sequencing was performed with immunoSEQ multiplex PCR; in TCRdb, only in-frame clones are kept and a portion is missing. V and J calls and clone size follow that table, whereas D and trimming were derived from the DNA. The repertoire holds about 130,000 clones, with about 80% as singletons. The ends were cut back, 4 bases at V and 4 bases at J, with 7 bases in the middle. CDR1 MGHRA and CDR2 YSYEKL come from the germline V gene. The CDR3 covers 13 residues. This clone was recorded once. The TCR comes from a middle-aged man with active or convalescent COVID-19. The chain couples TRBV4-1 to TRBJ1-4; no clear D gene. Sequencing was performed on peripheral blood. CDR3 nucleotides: TGCGCCAGCAGCCGAGGAAGTAATGAAAAACTGTTTTTT. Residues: CASSRGSNEKLFF.